This T cell receptor (beta chain) was found in a study of cytomegalovirus exposure and HLA in healthy donors. Overall study: There were tens of millions of unique TCRs (from HLA-typed donors) in an early data release. General study results and limits: An analysis done earlier found most TCR beta V segments productive about 90% or about 30% of the time. It emerged from a later analysis that several of the most significant clusters appeared to be linked to common viral pathogens.

The PCR used 60 Vbeta and 13 Jbeta primers. Measured with immunoSEQ multiplex PCR; TCRdb has only the in-frame clones, and not every one. The repertoire includes over 150,000 clones, 73% of them detected once, and 5.4% sits in the top ten. CDR3 length: 16 amino acids. V shed 4 bases and J 4 bases; nucleotides not matched to a gene: 10. Germline V CDR1 and CDR2: SGHDT, YYEEEE. This clone occurred a few times. The antigen remains undetermined. The genes are TRBV5-6 and TRBJ2-2, with 7 bases fitting TRBD1. The material sequenced was PBMCs. The sequence was obtained from a woman between 18 and 29 years old in good health and CMV-seropositive. CDR3: CASSTLRQGGTGELFF. The DNA for the CDR3 is TGTGCCAGCAGCACCCTCCGACAGGGTGGCACCGGGGAGCTGTTTTTT.